The source of this TCR beta chain is a study of response to subunit inactivated influenza vaccine (dated by TCRdb to 2016 to 2019). In the study overall: Deep quantitative profiling of the T cell receptor repertoire was used in the study to follow responses to a trivalent subunit inactivated influenza vaccine.

The CDR3 measures 17 amino acids from cysteine to phenylalanine. Here the CDR3 DNA is all that survives: 51 bases in frame from base 1. V is cut by 4 bases and J by 2 bases, and the space between the germline ends is 20 bases. Library generation was performed with RT-PCR. Instrument used: Illumina HiSeq 2500. In TCRdb, the public reads were trimmed at Q25 with fastp and aligned with MiXCR, with productive beta chains retained. Records with the same CDR3 protein are collapsed into one entry carrying the most frequent genes and DNA. The table for this sample lists some 150,000 distinct CDR3 sequences; less than 15% of them were counted only once. The ten largest clonotypes hold about 31% of the sample. This clonotype was detected a few times. Its target antigen remains unknown. No much larger clone exists at a distance of one base, and base qualities are not known. The research as a whole found: The authors proposed that each seasonal influenza vaccination may bring in only a limited number of new T cells.

This sample also belongs to another study, concerning T cells expressing NK-cell markers. As described in the second report: TCR beta cDNA libraries were prepared using 5'RACE template switching, which introduced a universal primer site and unique molecular identifiers. TCR beta-chain repertoires were profiled in sorted CD3+CD56+NKG2C+, CD3+CD56+NKG2C- and CD3+CD56-NKG2C+ T-cell subsets from eight donors. Among the eight sequenced donors, only one was HCMV-seronegative, while the other seven were HCMV-seropositive. In several experiments an anti-gammadeltaTCR antibody was added to restrict sorting to alphabetaTCR-expressing T cells. In 6 or 7 donors, the dominant CD3+CD56+NKG2C+ clonotypes ranked among the top 10 CD8+ clonotypes, making up roughly 1.0-7.5% of CD8+ T cells. Those dominant clonotypes were again the most abundant among CD3+CD56-NKG2C+ cells in a handful of donors, at about 25-60.1%. It remained unclear whether the expanded NKG2C-expressing T cell clones were specific for HCMV antigens. The eight sequenced donors were randomly selected healthy volunteers, three men and five women. A commercial ELISA kit detecting HCMV-specific IgG in serum was used to determine HCMV serostatus. Peripheral blood mononuclear cells were isolated from blood by Ficoll density gradient centrifugation. Using Miltenyi isolation kits, CD4+ and CD8+ T cells were isolated from PBMC through magnetic immunoseparation. Synthesis of cDNA was primed from the TCR beta constant segment and was followed by two consecutive PCR amplification steps. Sequencing of the libraries produced 2 x 150 bp reads on Illumina HiSeq 2000/2500, MiSeq or NextSeq. MIGEC handled demultiplexing of the reads and grouping by UMI, while MiTCR was used to assemble and quantify clonotypes. To exclude erroneous sequences, only TCR cDNA sequences supported by at least two reads were retained. The tcR package was used for downstream repertoire analysis, and clonotypes were matched across fractions by CDR3 nucleotide sequence plus V segment. VDJmatch was used to annotate antigen specificity against VDJdb, with one amino acid substitution in CDR3 permitted.

The clonotype comes from a man between 50 and 59 years old who received an inactivated influenza vaccine. Donor details come from another sample of the same person, matched by shared clones. This material consisted of CD8+ T cells sorted from PBMCs, taken approximately 13 days after vaccination. Here the chain combines TRBV12-3 or TRBV12-4 and TRBJ1-1, with a weak D call of TRBD1 (6 bases match). The nucleotides are TGTGCCAGCAGTTCCATGGGGGGCGGGGGCCGAAACACTGAAGCTTTCTTT. This is translated as CASSSMGGGGRNTEAFF.